This TCR beta chain appears in the sequencing data of a study of cytomegalovirus exposure and HLA in healthy donors. Study at large: About 84% of 398 genotyped donors fell in the Caucasian-associated ancestry cluster. Study-wide points: Sequencing likely caused a cluster of highly shared sequence variants.

Amplification used 60 Vbeta primers and 13 Jbeta primers. Clones were read by immunoSEQ multiplex PCR, and TCRdb kept only the in-frame ones, dropping some. The table includes roughly 180,000 clones, roughly four fifths detected once. Trimming took 1 base from V and 4 from J; bases not matched to a gene: 2. Germline assignment: CDR1 SGHTA and CDR2 FQGTGA. This CDR3 spans 14 amino acids. Of note for this clone: What it binds is unknown.

Donors consisted of healthy bone marrow donors. Donors had nominal health at sampling but likely had unrecorded immune exposures. Sequencing used PBMCs. This TCR was sampled from a female donor in good health and CMV-seronegative. The chain couples TRBV7-3 to TRBJ2-3, with 7 bases lining up with TRBD2. The CDR3 here is CASSLKAGPDTQYF. The CDR3 DNA is TGTGCCAGCAGCTTAAAAGCGGGGCCAGATACGCAGTATTTT.